This TCR beta chain was found in a study of response to subunit inactivated influenza vaccine. TCRdb reprocessed the RT-PCR reads with MiXCR, giving one entry per CDR3 protein. The table records about 170,000 distinct CDR3 sequences, 12% of them present only once. V gave up 7 bases and J gave up 0 bases, with 9 bases separating them. The V gene's germline CDR1 is SQVTM and CDR2 ANQGSEA. The length of the CDR3 is 13 residues. This clonotype showed up just a few times. These data were also reused for a study on T cells expressing NK-cell markers. From that study: cDNA encoding TCR beta was synthesized via 5'RACE template switching incorporating UMIs. The leading position in the CD3+CD56-NKG2C+ fraction of a few donors also went to these clonotypes.

This sequence was found in a man aged 45-65 years who received an inactivated influenza vaccine. The sequenced sample was CD8+ T cells sorted from PBMCs, obtained less than 13 days after vaccination. The J gene is TRBJ2-2, the V gene TRBV29-1; D remains ambiguous. The CDR3 loop reads CSATTTNTGELFF. The CDR3 DNA follows: TGCAGCGCCACGACAACGAACACCGGGGAGCTGTTTTTT.